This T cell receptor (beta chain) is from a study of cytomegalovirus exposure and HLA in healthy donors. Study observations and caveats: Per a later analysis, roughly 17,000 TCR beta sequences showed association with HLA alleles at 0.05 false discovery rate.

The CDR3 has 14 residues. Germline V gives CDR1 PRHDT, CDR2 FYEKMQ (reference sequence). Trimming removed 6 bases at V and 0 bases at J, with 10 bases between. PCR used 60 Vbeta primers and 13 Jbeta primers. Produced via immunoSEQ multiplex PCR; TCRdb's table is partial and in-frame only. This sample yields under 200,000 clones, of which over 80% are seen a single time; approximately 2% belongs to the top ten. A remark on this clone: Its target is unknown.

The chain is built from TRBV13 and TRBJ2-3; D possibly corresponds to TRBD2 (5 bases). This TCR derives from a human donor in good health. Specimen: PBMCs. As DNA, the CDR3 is TGTGCCAGCAGGCTGAGACTAAGCACAGATACGCAGTATTTT. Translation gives CASRLRLSTDTQYF. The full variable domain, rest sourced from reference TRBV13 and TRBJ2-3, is AAGVIQSPRHLIKEKRETATLKCYPIPRHDTVYWYQQGPGQDPQFLISFYEKMQSDKGSIPDRFSAQQFSDYHSELNMSSLELGDSALYFCASRLRLSTDTQYFGPGTRLTVL.